The 14 T cell receptor beta chains reported below all come from one sample, sequenced in a study of T cells in localized non-small cell lung cancer. Libraries were prepared by immunoSEQ multiplex PCR; TCRdb keeps only in-frame clonotypes and omits some of them. The top ten hold around 20% of the sample, which has about 61,000 clones, 80% to 90% seen once. The sequences come from peripheral blood, collected before any cancer treatment. Receptor source: a man aged 35 to 69 with stage I squamous cell lung carcinoma.

This sequence joins TRBV19 and TRBJ2-1; 10 positions agree with TRBD1. Germline V lookup: CDR1 LNHDA, CDR2 SQIVND (reference sequence). There are 24 residues in the CDR3. With 0 bases clipped from V and 0 bases from J, the junction kept 23 bases outside the gene matches. The CDR3 coding sequence is TGTGCCAGTAGTATAGAACTTCGGTTCCCCACGGGACAGGGGCTATACCGCTCCTACAATGAGCAGTTCTTC. Its translation: CASSIELRFPTGQGLYRSYNEQFF.

The chain uses TRBV6-5 and TRBJ1-1; 7 bases agree with TRBD1. The CDR3 covers 16 residues. Germline CDR1 is MNHEY and CDR2 is SVGAGI. The trim removed 2 bases at V and 4 bases at J, leaving 10 bases unmatched. The DNA of the CDR3 is TGTGCCAGCAGTTACCCAGTGAGGGGGCGCCGCACTGAAGCTTTCTTT. This codes for CASSYPVRGRRTEAFF.

The chain links TRBV25-1 to TRBJ1-2; 10 bases align to TRBD1. The V gene end was trimmed by 6 bases and the J gene end by 4 bases; junction bases not matched to a gene: 5. The germline CDR1 and CDR2 sequences are MGHDK and SYGVNS. The CDR3 sequence is 14 residues long. The DNA of the CDR3 is TGTGCCAGCAGGGAGACAGGGGGCGGCTATGGCTACACCTTC. Protein sequence: CASRETGGGYGYTF.

The rearrangement joins TRBV5-4 to TRBJ1-1; 7 bases agree with TRBD1. Unmatched junction bases numbered 10, after V lost 3 bases and J lost 11 bases. Germline CDR1 and CDR2: SGHNT and YYREEE (reference sequence). The CDR3 is made up of 13 amino acids. CDR3 sequence: CASSSRSTGSAFF. DNA of the CDR3: TGTGCCAGCAGCTCCAGGTCGACAGGGTCGGCTTTCTTT.

The V call is TRBV4-1, the J call TRBJ2-7; unclear D gene. The germline CDR1 and CDR2 sequences are MGHRA and YSYEKL. Trimming took off 4 bases at V and 5 bases at J, with 15 bases between the two ends. The CDR3 consists of 14 residues. CDR3 nucleotides: TGCGCCAGCAGCCTGACCGGCCTAAGCGACGAGCAGTACTTC. Protein sequence: CASSLTGLSDEQYF.

The CDR3 loop is CASTARDKGTYEQYF. CDR3 sequence (DNA): TGTGCCAGCACCGCCCGGGACAAAGGAACCTACGAGCAGTACTTC. The rearrangement links TRBV6-6 to TRBJ2-7; maybe TRBD1 (6 bases). Germline loops: CDR1 MNHNY, CDR2 SVGAGI (reference sequence). This CDR3 spans 15 amino acids. Trimming took off 7 bases at V and 2 bases at J, with 18 bases between the two ends.

The rearrangement links TRBV14 to TRBJ2-1, with TRBD2 matching 9 bases. The CDR3 spans 15 residues. CDR1 is SGHDN, CDR2 FVKESK, per germline. Trimming took 4 bases from V and 4 from J; bases not matched to a gene: 5. The chain's CDR3 is CASSRPLAGYNEQFF. DNA of the CDR3: TGTGCCAGCAGCCGCCCCCTAGCGGGGTACAATGAGCAGTTCTTC.

This clone was observed a handful of times. This chain uses TRBV10-1 with TRBJ2-7; possibly TRBD1 for D (5 bases). Germline CDR1 WNHNN, CDR2 SYGVQD (reference sequence). The ends were cut back, 6 bases at V and 2 bases at J, with 14 bases in the middle. This CDR3 is 14 amino acids long. The CDR3 nucleotides are TGCGCCAGCAGCGCCTGGACGGACACCTACGAGCAGTACTTC. This gives the protein CASSAWTDTYEQYF.

The chain employs TRBV6-5 and TRBJ2-3; possibly TRBD2 for D (5 bases). This CDR3 region has 15 residues. CDR1 MNHEY and CDR2 SVGAGI come from the germline V gene. V was trimmed by 6 bases and J by 5 bases, leaving 18 bases between them. Written as DNA, the CDR3 is TGTGCCAGCAGCGGCGGGCAGGAAAGGGTAGATACGCAGTATTTT. Translation gives CASSGGQERVDTQYF.

The V gene is TRBV28, the J gene TRBJ1-2; no reliable D call. The CDR3 totals 11 residues. With 8 bases removed from V and 8 bases from J, the gap between germline ends came to 12 bases. Germline V gives CDR1 MDHEN, CDR2 SYDVKM. CDR3 in DNA: TGTGCCAGCGGAGGGCATAAAGGCTACACCTTC. Translated, it gives CASGGHKGYTF.

The chain is built from TRBV10-3 and TRBJ1-5; 8 positions match TRBD1. CDR3 size: 15 residues. The germline gives CDR1 ENHRY, CDR2 SYGVKD. The V gene end was trimmed by 0 bases and the J gene end by 5 bases; junction bases not matched to a gene: 3. The DNA of the CDR3 is TGTGCCATCAGTGAGTCCGACAGGGGAGATCAGCCCCAGCATTTT. It is translated as CAISESDRGDQPQHF.

In this sample, this clone turned up a few times. The gene calls are TRBV5-1 and TRBJ1-5; 7 bases match TRBD1. CDR1 is SGHRS and CDR2 is YFSETQ in the germline V gene. The length of the CDR3 is 16 residues. V was pared by 2 bases and J by 6 bases, with 11 bases of the junction left unmatched. This CDR3 reads CASSLGDRSGGQPQHF. The CDR3 DNA reads as TGCGCCAGCAGCTTAGGGGACAGATCCGGTGGTCAGCCCCAGCATTTT.

The J gene is TRBJ2-2, the V gene TRBV7-3; TRBD2 agrees at 13 bases. Germline V gene data show CDR1 as SGHTA and CDR2 as FQGTGA. After removal of 4 bases from V and 2 bases from J, the junction contained 1 base not matched to a gene. This CDR3 spans 16 amino acids. CDR3 in DNA: TGTGCCAGCAGCTGGACTAGCGGGAGCAACACCGGGGAGCTGTTTTTT. Translating gives CASSWTSGSNTGELFF.

CDR3 protein: CASWGIENTEAFF. CDR3 nucleotide sequence: TGTGCCAGCTGGGGTATTGAAAACACTGAAGCTTTCTTT. The rearrangement joins TRBV7-9 to TRBJ1-1; D unclear. With 8 bases removed from V and 2 bases from J, the gap between germline ends came to 12 bases. CDR1 and CDR2 from the germline V gene are SEHNR and FQNEAQ (reference sequence). The CDR3 runs to 13 residues.